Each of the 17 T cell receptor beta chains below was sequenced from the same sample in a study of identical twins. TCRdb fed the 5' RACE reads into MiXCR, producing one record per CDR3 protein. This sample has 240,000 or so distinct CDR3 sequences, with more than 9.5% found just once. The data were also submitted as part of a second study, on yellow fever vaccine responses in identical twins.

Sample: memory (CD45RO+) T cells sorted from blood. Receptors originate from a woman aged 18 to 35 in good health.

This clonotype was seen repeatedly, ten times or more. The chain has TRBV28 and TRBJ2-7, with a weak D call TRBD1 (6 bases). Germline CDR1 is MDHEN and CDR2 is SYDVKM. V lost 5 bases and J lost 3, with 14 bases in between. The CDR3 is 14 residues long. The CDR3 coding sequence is TGTGCCAGCAGTCCCACAGGGTCGGTCTACGAGCAGTACTTC. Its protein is CASSPTGSVYEQYF.

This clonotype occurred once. The CDR3 loop is CASSSGDGNYGYTF. The DNA of the CDR3 is TGCGCCAGCAGCAGCGGGGACGGTAACTATGGCTACACCTTC. This chain uses TRBV5-1 with TRBJ1-2, with D possibly matching TRBD1 (5 bases). V lost 4 bases and J 1 base, leaving 11 bases between the germline ends. This CDR3 is built from 14 residues. Germline-derived CDR1 and CDR2 are SGHRS and YFSETQ. Looking up the rest from reference TRBV5-1 and TRBJ1-2 gives the full variable domain: KAGVTQTPRYLIKTRGQQVTLSCSPISGHRSVSWYQQTPGQGLQFLFEYFSETQRNKGNFPGRFSGRQFSNSRSEMNVSTLELGDSALYLCASSSGDGNYGYTFGSGTRLTVV.

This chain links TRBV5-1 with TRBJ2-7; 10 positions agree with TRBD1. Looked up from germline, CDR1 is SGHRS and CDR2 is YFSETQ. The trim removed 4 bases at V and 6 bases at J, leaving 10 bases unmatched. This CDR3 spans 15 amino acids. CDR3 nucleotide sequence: TGCGCCAGCAGCCGTCGGACAGGGGGAGAGGGCGAGCAGTACTTC. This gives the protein CASSRRTGGEGEQYF.

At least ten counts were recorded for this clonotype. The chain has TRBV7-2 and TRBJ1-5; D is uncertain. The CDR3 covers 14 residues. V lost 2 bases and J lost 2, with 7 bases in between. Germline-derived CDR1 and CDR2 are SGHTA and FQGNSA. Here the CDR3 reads CASSLWAGNQPQHF. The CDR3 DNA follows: TGTGCCAGCAGCTTATGGGCAGGCAATCAGCCCCAGCATTTT. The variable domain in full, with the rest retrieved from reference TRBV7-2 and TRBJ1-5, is GAGVSQSPSNKVTEKGKDVELRCDPISGHTALYWYRQSLGQGLEFLIYFQGNSAPDKSGLPSDRFSAERTGGSVSTLTIQRTQQEDSAVYLCASSLWAGNQPQHFGDGTRLSIL.

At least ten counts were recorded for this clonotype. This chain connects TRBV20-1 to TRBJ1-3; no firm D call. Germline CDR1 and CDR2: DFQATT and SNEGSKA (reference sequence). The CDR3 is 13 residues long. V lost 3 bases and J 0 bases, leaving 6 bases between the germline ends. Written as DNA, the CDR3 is TGCAGTGCTAGTGGCAGCTCTGGAAACACCATATATTTT. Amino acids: CSASGSSGNTIYF.

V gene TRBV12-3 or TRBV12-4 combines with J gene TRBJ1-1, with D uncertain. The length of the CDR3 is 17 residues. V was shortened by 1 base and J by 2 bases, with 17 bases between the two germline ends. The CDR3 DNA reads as TGTGCCAGCAGTTTAGTGATGAGTCAGGTCTCTAACACTGAAGCTTTCTTT. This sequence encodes CASSLVMSQVSNTEAFF.

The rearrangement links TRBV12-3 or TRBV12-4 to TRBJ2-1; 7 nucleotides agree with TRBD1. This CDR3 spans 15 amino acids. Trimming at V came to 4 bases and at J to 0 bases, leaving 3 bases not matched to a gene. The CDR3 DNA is TGTGCCAGCAGTTACAGGGGCAGCTCCTACAATGAGCAGTTCTTC. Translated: CASSYRGSSYNEQFF.

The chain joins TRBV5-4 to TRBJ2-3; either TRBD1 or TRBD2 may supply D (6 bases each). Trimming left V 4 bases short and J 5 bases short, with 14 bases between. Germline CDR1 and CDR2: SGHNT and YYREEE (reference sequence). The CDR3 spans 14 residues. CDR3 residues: CASSVGGLRDTQYF. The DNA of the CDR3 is TGTGCCAGCAGCGTAGGGGGGCTGAGAGATACGCAGTATTTT.

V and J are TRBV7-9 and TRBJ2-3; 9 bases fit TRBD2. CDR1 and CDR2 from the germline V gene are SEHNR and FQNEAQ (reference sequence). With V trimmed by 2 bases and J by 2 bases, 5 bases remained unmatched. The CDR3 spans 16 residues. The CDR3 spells CASSLLAGRDTDTQYF. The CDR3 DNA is TGTGCCAGCAGCTTACTAGCGGGAAGAGACACAGATACGCAGTATTTT.

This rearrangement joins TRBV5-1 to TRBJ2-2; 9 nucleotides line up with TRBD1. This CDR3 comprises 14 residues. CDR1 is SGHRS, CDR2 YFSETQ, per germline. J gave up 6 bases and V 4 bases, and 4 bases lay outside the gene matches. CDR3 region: CASSPGTGPGELFF. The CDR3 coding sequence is TGCGCCAGCAGCCCTGGGACAGGGCCCGGGGAGCTGTTTTTT.

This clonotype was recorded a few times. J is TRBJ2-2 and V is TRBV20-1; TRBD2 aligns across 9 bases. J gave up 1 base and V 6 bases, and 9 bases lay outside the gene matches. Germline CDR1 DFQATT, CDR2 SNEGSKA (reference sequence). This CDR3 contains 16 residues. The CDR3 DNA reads TGCAGTGCGGAATTAGCGGGAGTTTGGAACACCGGGGAGCTGTTTTTT. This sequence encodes CSAELAGVWNTGELFF.

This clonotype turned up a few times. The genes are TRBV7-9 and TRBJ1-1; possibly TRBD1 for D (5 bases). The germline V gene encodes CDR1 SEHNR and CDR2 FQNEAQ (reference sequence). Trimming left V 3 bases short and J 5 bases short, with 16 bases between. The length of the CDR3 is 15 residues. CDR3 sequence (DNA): TGTGCCAGCAGCTTTACGAGGGGCCCGAGAACTGAAGCTTTCTTT. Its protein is CASSFTRGPRTEAFF. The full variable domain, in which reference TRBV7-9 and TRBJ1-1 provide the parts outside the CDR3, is DTGVSQNPRHKITKRGQNVTFRCDPISEHNRLYWYRQTLGQGPEFLTYFQNEAQLEKSRLLSDRFSAERPKGSFSTLEIQRTEQGDSAMYLCASSFTRGPRTEAFFGQGTRLTVV.

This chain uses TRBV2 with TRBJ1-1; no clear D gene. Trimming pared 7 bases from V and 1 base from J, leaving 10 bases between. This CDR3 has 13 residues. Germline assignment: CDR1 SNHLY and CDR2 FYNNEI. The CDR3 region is CASMREPNTEAFF. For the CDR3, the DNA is TGTGCCAGCATGAGGGAACCGAACACTGAAGCTTTCTTT.

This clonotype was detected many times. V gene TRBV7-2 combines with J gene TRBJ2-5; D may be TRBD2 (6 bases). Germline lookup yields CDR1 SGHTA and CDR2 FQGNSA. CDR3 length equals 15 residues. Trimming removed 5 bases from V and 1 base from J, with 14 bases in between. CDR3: CASSDRGTSQETQYF. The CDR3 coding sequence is TGTGCCAGCAGCGACCGCGGGACCTCCCAAGAGACCCAGTACTTC.

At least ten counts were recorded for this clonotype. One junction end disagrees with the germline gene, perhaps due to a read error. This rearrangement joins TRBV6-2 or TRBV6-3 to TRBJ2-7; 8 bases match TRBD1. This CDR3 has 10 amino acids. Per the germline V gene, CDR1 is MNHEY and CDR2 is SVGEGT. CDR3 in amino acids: CASRSDRETF. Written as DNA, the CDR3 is TGTGCCAGCAGATCGGACAGGGAAACTTTC.

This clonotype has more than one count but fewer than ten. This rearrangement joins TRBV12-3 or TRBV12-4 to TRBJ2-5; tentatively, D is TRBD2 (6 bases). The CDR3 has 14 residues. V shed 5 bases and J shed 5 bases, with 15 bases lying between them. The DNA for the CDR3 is TGTGCCAGCAGTCCCGGGGCGGGGAGGGAGACCCAGTACTTC. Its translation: CASSPGAGRETQYF.

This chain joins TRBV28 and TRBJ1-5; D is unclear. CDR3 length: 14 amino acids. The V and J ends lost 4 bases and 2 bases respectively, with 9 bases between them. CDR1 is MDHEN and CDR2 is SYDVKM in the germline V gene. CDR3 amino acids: CASSSSGRNQPQHF. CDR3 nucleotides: TGTGCCAGCAGTTCCTCAGGCCGCAATCAGCCCCAGCATTTT.